One and the same sample provided the 10 T cell receptor beta chains below, sequenced in a study of early T cells in non-severe SARS-CoV-2 infection. Each CDR3 protein is one row after TCRdb ran MiXCR on the 5' RACE reads. This sample has about 33,000 distinct CDR3 sequences, with about 4.7% found just once. Input material: whole blood. Source of these receptors: an adult who was a healthcare worker with PCR-confirmed SARS-CoV-2 infection or an uninfected control (not recorded which).

This clonotype has ten or more counts. J is TRBJ2-3 and V is TRBV27; 9 bases align to TRBD1. V lost 4 bases, J lost 0 bases, and 2 bases stayed unmatched. CDR1 is MNHEY and CDR2 is SMNVEV in the germline V gene (reference sequence). The CDR3 loop spans 15 amino acids. CDR3 in DNA: TGTGCCAGCAGTTACGGACAGGGGAGCACAGATACGCAGTATTTT. The encoded protein is CASSYGQGSTDTQYF.

The V gene is TRBV11-2, the J gene TRBJ2-1; perhaps TRBD2 as D (5 bases). CDR3 size: 16 residues. Trimming took 5 bases from V and 7 from J, leaving 21 bases between them. CDR1 is SGHAT and CDR2 is FQNNGV in the germline V gene. CDR3 nucleotides: TGTGCCAGCAGCCCAGAACCGGGTAGCGCTCGGAATGAGCAGTTCTTC. This translates into CASSPEPGSARNEQFF.

V and J are TRBV29-1 and TRBJ2-7; D unclear. V was trimmed by 6 bases and J by 4 bases, leaving 13 bases between them. CDR1 and CDR2 from the germline V gene are SQVTM and ANQGSEA. This CDR3 contains 12 residues. The CDR3 region has the DNA TGCAGCGTCCCGGATCGCCAGTACGAGCAGTACTTC. This gives the protein CSVPDRQYEQYF.

In this sample, this clonotype turned up once. This chain joins TRBV28 and TRBJ2-1, with a tentative D call TRBD1 (5 bases). CDR3 length: 15 residues. Trimming pared 7 bases from V and 2 bases from J, leaving 15 bases between. The germline V gene has CDR1 MDHEN and CDR2 SYDVKM. The CDR3: CASNLGAGPYNEQFF. CDR3 sequence (DNA): TGTGCCAGCAACCTAGGCGCAGGGCCCTACAATGAGCAGTTCTTC.

The rearrangement joins TRBV3-1 to TRBJ1-2; D unclear. The CDR3 has 12 amino acids. Trimming shortened V by 3 bases and J by 5 bases, and 7 bases separated the two germline ends. Germline V lookup: CDR1 LGHDT, CDR2 YNNKEL (reference sequence). In DNA form, the CDR3 reads TGTGCCAGCAGCCAGGGATATTATGGCTACACCTTC. Protein: CASSQGYYGYTF.

In its sample, this clonotype was seen many times. The chain uses TRBV7-8 and TRBJ1-5, with unresolved D. The V end was cut by 0 bases, the J end by 5 bases, with 8 bases between. This CDR3 comprises 14 residues. Germline assignment: CDR1 SGHVS and CDR2 FQNEAQ. The CDR3: CASSLASEDQPQHF. In DNA form, the CDR3 reads TGTGCCAGCAGCTTAGCATCGGAGGATCAGCCCCAGCATTTT.

This clonotype was found many times. J is TRBJ1-5 and V is TRBV27, with 9 bases that match TRBD1. Germline CDR1 is MNHEY and CDR2 is SMNVEV (reference sequence). The CDR3 sequence is 15 residues long. Losses at the gene ends were 2 bases for V and 4 bases for J; bases not matched to a gene: 3. This CDR3 is CASSLAGTGNQPQHF. As DNA, the CDR3 is TGTGCCAGCAGTTTAGCCGGGACAGGGAATCAGCCCCAGCATTTT.

The chain couples TRBV11-2 to TRBJ1-1; 7 nucleotides line up with TRBD1. Germline CDR1 and CDR2: SGHAT and FQNNGV. This CDR3 comprises 16 residues. Trimming took 5 bases from V and 0 from J; bases not matched to a gene: 9. DNA of the CDR3: TGTGCCAGCAGCCGACGACAGGGCGTCATGAACACTGAAGCTTTCTTT. It codes for CASSRRQGVMNTEAFF.

In this sample, this clonotype turned up many times. This chain connects TRBV30 to TRBJ1-2; possibly TRBD1 for D (5 bases). V shed 5 bases and J shed 8 bases, with 9 bases lying between them. Germline-derived CDR1 and CDR2 are GTSNPN and SVGIG (reference sequence). This CDR3 is built from 10 residues. The CDR3 bases are TGTGCCTGGTCCCGGGGGGGCTACACCTTC. As protein: CAWSRGGYTF.

This clonotype was observed at least ten times. V gene TRBV3-1 combines with J gene TRBJ2-7; the D is unclear. The CDR3 totals 15 residues. Deletions cut 1 base from V and 5 bases from J, with 15 bases between. CDR1 is LGHDT and CDR2 is YNNKEL in the germline V gene (reference sequence). CDR3 coding DNA: TGTGCCAGCAGCCAAGGTCGGACCTCCCGTAACGAGCAGTACTTC. Translating gives CASSQGRTSRNEQYF.